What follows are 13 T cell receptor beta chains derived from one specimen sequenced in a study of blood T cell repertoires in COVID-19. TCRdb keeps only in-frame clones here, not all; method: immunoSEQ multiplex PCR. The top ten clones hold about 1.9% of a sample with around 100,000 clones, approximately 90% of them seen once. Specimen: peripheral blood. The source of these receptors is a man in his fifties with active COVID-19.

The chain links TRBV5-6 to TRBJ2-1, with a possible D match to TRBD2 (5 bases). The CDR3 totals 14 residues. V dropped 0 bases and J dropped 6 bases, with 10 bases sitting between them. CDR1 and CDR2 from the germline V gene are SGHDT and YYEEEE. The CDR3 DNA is TGTGCCAGCAGCTTGGAAACGCGGGCCAATGAGCAGTTCTTC. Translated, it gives CASSLETRANEQFF.

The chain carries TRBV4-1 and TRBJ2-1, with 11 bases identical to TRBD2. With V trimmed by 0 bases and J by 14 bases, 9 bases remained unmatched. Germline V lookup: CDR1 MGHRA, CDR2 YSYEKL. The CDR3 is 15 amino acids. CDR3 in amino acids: CASSQDPLAGGRKFF. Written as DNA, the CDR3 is TGCGCCAGCAGCCAAGATCCATTAGCGGGAGGGCGAAAGTTCTTC.

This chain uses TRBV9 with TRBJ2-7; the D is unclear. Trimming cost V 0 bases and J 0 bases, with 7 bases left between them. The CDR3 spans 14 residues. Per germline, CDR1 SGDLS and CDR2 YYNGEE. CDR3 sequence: CASSVDHSSYEQYF. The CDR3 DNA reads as TGTGCCAGCAGCGTAGATCACAGCTCCTACGAGCAGTACTTC.

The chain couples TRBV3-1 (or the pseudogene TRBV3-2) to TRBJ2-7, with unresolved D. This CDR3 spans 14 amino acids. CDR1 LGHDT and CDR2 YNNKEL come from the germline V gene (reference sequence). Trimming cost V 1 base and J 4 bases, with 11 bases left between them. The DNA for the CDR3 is TGTGCCAGCAGCCAAGGAGGTGTCATGTACGAGCAGTACTTC. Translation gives CASSQGGVMYEQYF.

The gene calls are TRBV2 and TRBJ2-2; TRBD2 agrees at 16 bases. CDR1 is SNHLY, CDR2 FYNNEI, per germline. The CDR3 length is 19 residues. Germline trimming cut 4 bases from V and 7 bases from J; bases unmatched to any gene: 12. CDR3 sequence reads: CASSGPGTSGRALVGELFF. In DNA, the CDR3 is TGTGCCAGCAGTGGACCCGGGACTAGCGGGAGGGCGTTGGTCGGGGAGCTGTTTTTT.

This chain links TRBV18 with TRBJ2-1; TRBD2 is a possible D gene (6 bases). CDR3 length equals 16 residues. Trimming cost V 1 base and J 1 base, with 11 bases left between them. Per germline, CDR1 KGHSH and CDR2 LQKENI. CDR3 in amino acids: CASSPQRAGSYNEQFF. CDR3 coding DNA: TGTGCCAGCTCACCACAGAGGGCGGGATCCTACAATGAGCAGTTCTTC.

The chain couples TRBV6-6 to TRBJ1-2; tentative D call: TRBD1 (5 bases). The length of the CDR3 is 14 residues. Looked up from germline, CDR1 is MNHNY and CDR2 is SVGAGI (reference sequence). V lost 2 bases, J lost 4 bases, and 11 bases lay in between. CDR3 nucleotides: TGTGCCAGCAGTTACGGGCAGGGCTCCTATGGCTACACCTTC. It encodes CASSYGQGSYGYTF.

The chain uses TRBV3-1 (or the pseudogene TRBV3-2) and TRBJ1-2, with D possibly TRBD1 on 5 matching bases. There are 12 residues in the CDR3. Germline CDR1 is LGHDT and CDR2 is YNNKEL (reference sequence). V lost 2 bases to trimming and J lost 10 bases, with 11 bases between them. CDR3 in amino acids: CASSQTVTDYTF. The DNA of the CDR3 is TGTGCCAGCAGCCAAACCGTGACAGACTACACCTTC.

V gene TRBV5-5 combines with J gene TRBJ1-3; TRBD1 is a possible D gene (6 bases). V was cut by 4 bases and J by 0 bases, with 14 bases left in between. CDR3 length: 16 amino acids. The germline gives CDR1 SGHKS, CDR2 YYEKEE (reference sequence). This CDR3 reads CASSARDIFSGNTIYF. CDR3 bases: TGTGCCAGCAGCGCTCGGGACATTTTCTCTGGAAACACCATATATTTT. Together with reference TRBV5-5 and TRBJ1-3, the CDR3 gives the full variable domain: DAGVTQSPTHLIKTRGQQVTLRCSPISGHKSVSWYQQVLGQGPQFIFQYYEKEERGRGNFPDRFSARQFPNYSSELNVNALLLGDSALYLCASSARDIFSGNTIYFGEGSWLTVV.

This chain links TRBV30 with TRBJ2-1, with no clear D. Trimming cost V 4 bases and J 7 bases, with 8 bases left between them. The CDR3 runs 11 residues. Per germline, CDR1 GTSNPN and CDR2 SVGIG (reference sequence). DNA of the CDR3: TGTGCCTGGATGACTCCTAATGAGCAGTTCTTC. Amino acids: CAWMTPNEQFF.

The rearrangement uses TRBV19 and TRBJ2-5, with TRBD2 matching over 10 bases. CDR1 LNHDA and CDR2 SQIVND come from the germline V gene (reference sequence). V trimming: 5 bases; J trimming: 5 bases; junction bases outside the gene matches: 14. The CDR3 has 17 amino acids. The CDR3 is CASSWAASGSEGETQYF. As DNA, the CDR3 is TGTGCCAGTAGTTGGGCCGCTAGCGGGAGTGAAGGGGAGACCCAGTACTTC.

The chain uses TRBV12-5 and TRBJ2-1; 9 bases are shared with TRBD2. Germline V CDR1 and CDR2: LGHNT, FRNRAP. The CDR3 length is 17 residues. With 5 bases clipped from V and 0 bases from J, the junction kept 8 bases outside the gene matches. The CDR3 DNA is TGTGCTAGTGGTCCTGGGACTAGCTGGAGCTCCTACAATGAGCAGTTCTTC. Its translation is CASGPGTSWSSYNEQFF. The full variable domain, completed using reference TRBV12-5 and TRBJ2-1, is DARVTQTPRHKVTEMGQEVTMRCQPILGHNTVFWYRQTMMQGLELLAYFRNRAPLDDSGMPKDRFSAEMPDATLATLKIQPSEPRDSAVYFCASGPGTSWSSYNEQFFGPGTRLTVL.

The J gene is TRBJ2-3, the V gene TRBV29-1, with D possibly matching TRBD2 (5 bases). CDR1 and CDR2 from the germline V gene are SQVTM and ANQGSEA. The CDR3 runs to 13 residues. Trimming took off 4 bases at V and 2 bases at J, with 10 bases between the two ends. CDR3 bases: TGCAGCGTTGGAGGAGGTGACACAGATACGCAGTATTTT. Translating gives CSVGGGDTDTQYF.